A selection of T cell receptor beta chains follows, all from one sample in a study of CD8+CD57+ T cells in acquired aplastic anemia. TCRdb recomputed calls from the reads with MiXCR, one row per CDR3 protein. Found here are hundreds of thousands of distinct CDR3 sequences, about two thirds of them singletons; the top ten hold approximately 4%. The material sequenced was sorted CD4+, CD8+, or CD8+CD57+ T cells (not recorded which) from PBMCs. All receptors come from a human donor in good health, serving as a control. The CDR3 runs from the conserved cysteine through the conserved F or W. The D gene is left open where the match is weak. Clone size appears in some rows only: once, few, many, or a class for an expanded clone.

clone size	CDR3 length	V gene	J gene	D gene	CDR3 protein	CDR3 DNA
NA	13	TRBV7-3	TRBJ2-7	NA	CATSLGRGYGQYF	TGTGCCACCAGTCTCGGACGGGGCTACGGGCAGTACTTC
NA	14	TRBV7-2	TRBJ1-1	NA	CAGSSGPLNPEAFF	TGTGCCGGCAGCTCAGGGCCTTTGAACCCTGAAGCTTTCTTT
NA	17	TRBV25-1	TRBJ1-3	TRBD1	CASRSPGTANSGNTIYF	TGTGCCAGCAGGAGCCCAGGGACAGCGAACTCTGGAAACACCATATATTTT
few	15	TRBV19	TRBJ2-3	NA	CASSMRETSTDTQYF	TGTGCCAGTAGTATGAGGGAGACTAGCACAGATACGCAGTATTTT
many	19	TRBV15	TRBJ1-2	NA	CATSTPTLRERQLNYGYTF	TGTGCCACCAGCACACCAACGCTGCGAGAAAGACAGCTTAACTATGGCTACACCTTC
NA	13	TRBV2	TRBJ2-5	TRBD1	CAARDRASQPQYF	TGTGCCGCCCGGGACAGGGCTAGTCAGCCCCAGTACTTC
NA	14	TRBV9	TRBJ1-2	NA	CASSVGEAGSRTAF	TGTGCCAGCAGCGTCGGGGAAGCGGGGAGCCGCACAGCCTTC
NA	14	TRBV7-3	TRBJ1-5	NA	CASSARGPDRYTHF	TGTGCCAGCAGCGCGCGGGGGCCAGATCGCTACACCCACTTT
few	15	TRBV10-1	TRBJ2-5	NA	CASSESGQNQETQYF	TGCGCCAGCAGTGAGTCTGGACAGAACCAAGAGACCCAGTACTTC
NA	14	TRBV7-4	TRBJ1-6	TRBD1	CASSLWDRDSPLHF	TGTGCCAGCAGCTTGTGGGACAGGGATTCACCCCTCCACTTT
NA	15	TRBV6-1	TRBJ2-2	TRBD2	CASSGTSGGVGELFF	TGTGCCAGCAGTGGGACTAGCGGGGGGGTCGGGGAGCTGTTTTTT
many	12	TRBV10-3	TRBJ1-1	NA	CAIKALGNEAFF	TGTGCCATCAAGGCCTTAGGGAACGAAGCTTTCTTT
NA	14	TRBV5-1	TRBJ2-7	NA	CASSLAGEASEQYF	TGTGCCAGCAGCTTGGCCGGGGAGGCGTCCGAGCAGTACTTC
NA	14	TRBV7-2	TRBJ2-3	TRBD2	CASSRLAESDYEQF	TGTGCCAGCAGCCGACTAGCGGAGAGCGACTACGAGCAGTTT
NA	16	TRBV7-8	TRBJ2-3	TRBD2	CASSSTGTSKQHKQYF	TGTGCCAGCAGCTCGACAGGGACTAGCAAGCAGCATAAGCAGTATTTT
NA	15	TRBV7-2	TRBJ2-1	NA	CASSPGRGATHQHFF	TGTGCCAGCAGCCCTGGACGGGGGGCGACACACCAGCACTTCTTC
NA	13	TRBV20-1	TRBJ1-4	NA	CSASKAAYEKLFF	TGCAGTGCTAGTAAAGCCGCGTATGAAAAACTGTTTTTT
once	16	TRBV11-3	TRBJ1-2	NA	CASSHPAWRGRYGYTF	TGTGCCAGCAGCCACCCCGCGTGGCGGGGCCGCTATGGCTACACCTTC
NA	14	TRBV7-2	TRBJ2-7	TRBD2	CASTLGSGGAWETF	TGTGCCAGCACCCTAGGTAGCGGGGGGGCTTGGGAGACCTTC
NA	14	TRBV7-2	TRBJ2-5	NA	CASSSRVSKGTEYF	TGTGCCAGCAGCTCTCGCGTGTCCAAGGGGACCGAGTACTTC
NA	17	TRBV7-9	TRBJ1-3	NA	CASSSNRGQESTPTIYF	TGTGCCAGCAGCTCCAACCGTGGCCAGGAATCTACACCCACCATATATTTT
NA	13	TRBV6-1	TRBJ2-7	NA	CASSATRTYEQYF	TGTGCCAGCAGTGCCACACGAACCTACGAGCAGTACTTC
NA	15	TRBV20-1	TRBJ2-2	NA	CSAASDRPQAGELFF	TGCAGTGCAGCTAGCGACAGGCCCCAAGCCGGGGAGCTGTTTTTT
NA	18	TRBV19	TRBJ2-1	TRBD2	CASSSSGGDLYSYNEQFF	TGTGCCAGTAGTAGTAGCGGGGGGGACCTGTACTCCTACAATGAGCAGTTCTTC
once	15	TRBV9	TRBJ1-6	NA	CASSLTGQDYYELHF	TGTGCCAGCAGCTTGACGGGTCAAGATTACTATGAGCTCCACTTT
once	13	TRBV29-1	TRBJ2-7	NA	CSVGLVGAGEQYF	TGCAGCGTTGGATTAGTAGGGGCGGGCGAGCAGTACTTC
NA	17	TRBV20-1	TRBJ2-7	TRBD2	CSATLIGLAGPYYEQYF	TGCAGTGCTACGCTAATAGGACTAGCGGGGCCCTATTACGAGCAGTACTTC
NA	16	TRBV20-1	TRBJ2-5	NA	CSAGPPSAGLQETQYF	TGCAGTGCCGGCCCCCCCTCGGCGGGACTTCAAGAGACCCAGTACTTC
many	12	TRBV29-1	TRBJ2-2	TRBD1	CSGQGNTGELFF	TGCAGCGGACAGGGCAACACCGGGGAGCTGTTTTTT
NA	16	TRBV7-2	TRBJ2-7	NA	CASRVVKTPNSYEQYF	TGTGCCAGCAGGGTCGTGAAGACACCCAACTCCTACGAGCAGTACTTC
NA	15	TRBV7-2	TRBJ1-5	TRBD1	CASSPGTASNQPQHF	TGTGCCAGCAGCCCAGGGACAGCTAGCAATCAGCCCCAGCATTTT
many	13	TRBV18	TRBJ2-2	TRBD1	CASSPDRAGELFF	TGTGCCAGCTCACCCGACAGGGCCGGGGAGCTGTTTTTT
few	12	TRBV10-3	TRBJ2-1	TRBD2	CAVKRESDEQFF	TGTGCCGTAAAGCGGGAGTCCGATGAGCAGTTCTTC
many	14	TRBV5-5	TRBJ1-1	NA	CASSPGTSYTEAFF	TGTGCCAGCAGCCCTGGTACGTCGTACACTGAAGCTTTCTTT
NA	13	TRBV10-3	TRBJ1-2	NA	CAIMKGTNYGYTF	TGTGCCATCATGAAAGGAACCAACTATGGCTACACCTTC
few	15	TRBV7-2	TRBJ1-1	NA	CASSLLLAGETEAFF	TGTGCCAGCAGTTTACTACTAGCGGGGGAGACTGAAGCTTTCTTT
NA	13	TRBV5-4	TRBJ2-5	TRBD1	CASSLIRGLTQYF	TGTGCCAGCAGCTTGATCAGGGGGCTGACCCAGTACTTC
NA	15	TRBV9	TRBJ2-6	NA	CASSGPHTGANDLTF	TGTGCCAGCTCCGGGCCCCACACTGGAGCCAACGACCTGACTTTC
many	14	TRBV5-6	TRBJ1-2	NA	CASRIVSRDYGYTF	TGTGCCAGCAGGATAGTATCGCGTGACTATGGCTACACCTTC
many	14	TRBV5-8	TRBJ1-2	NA	CASSLAGAYYGYTF	TGTGCCAGCAGCTTGGCAGGAGCATACTATGGCTACACCTTC
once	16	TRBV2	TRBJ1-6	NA	CASSFQGRLEHSPLHF	TGTGCCAGCAGCTTCCAGGGACGGCTAGAACATTCACCCCTCCACTTT
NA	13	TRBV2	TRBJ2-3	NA	CGSSRGVADTQYF	TGTGGCAGCAGTAGGGGAGTAGCAGATACGCAGTATTTT
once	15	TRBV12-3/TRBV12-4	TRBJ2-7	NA	CASSFIAVPYYEQYF	TGTGCCAGCAGTTTTATAGCGGTACCATACTACGAGCAGTACTTC
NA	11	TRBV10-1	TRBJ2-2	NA	CASISDGELFF	TGCGCCAGCATCTCAGACGGGGAGCTGTTTTTT
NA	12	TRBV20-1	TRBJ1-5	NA	CSAPTQSSYNHF	TGCAGTGCACCGACACAGAGCTCCTATAATCATTTT
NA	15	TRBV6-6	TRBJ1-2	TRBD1	CASAMEAGTGNGYTF	TGTGCCAGCGCCATGGAGGCCGGGACAGGAAATGGCTACACCTTC
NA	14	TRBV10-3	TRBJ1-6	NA	CASRDTEGRSPLQF	TGTGCCAGCAGGGACACGGAAGGACGGTCACCCCTCCAGTTT
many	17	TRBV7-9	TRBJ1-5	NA	CASSLDPLGGAGQPQHF	TGTGCCAGCAGCTTGGACCCCCTGGGGGGGGCGGGTCAGCCCCAGCATTTT
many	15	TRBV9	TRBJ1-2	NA	CASSVSRTGIYGYTF	TGTGCCAGCAGCGTATCCAGGACCGGGATCTATGGCTACACCTTC
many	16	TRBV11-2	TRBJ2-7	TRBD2	CASRRQLAGGSYEQYF	TGTGCCAGCAGGCGACAACTAGCGGGGGGGTCCTACGAGCAGTACTTC
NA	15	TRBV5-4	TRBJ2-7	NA	CASRKSGERDYEQYF	TGTGCCAGCCGCAAATCGGGTGAAAGGGATTACGAGCAGTACTTC
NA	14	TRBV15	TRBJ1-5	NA	CATSRRDANQPQHF	TGTGCCACCAGCAGAAGGGATGCCAATCAGCCCCAGCATTTT
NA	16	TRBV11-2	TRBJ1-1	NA	CASSLVGGGAYNEAFF	TGTGCCAGCAGCTTAGTAGGCGGGGGGGCCTACAATGAAGCTTTCTTT
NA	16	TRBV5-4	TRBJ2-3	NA	CASSAKQWRDTDTQYF	TGTGCCAGCAGCGCAAAGCAGTGGAGGGACACAGATACGCAGTATTTT
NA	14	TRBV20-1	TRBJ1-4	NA	CSAVAGGSNKKLFF	TGCAGTGCTGTCGCGGGGGGGAGTAATAAAAAACTGTTTTTT
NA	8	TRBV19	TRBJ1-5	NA	CASSIQHF	TGTGCCAGTAGTATCCAGCATTTT
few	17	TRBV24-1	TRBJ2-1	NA	CATSDLTTGKDYDEQFF	TGTGCCACCAGTGATTTGACGACAGGGAAGGACTACGATGAGCAGTTCTTC
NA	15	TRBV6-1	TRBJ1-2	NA	CASSRTEVANYGYTF	TGTGCCAGCAGTCGGACGGAGGTTGCCAACTATGGCTACACCTTC
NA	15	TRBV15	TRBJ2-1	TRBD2	CATSNQQSGANEQFF	TGTGCCACCAGCAACCAACAGAGCGGGGCCAATGAGCAGTTCTTC
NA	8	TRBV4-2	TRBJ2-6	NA	CASSTRTF	TGTGCCAGCAGCACCCGGACTTTC